This T cell receptor beta chain was recorded in a study of T cells in localized non-small cell lung cancer. This CDR3 is 14 amino acids long. Germline CDR1 and CDR2: MDHEN and SYDVKM. V gave up 2 bases and J gave up 4 bases, with 9 bases separating them. In this sample, this clone turned up a few times. Its target is not known. Study-wide results and caveats: Uninvolved adjacent lung showed higher T cell clonality than tumor. There were a median roughly 60 of the top 100 tumor clones appearing in adjacent lung.

Measured with immunoSEQ multiplex PCR; TCRdb has only the in-frame clones, and not every one. The profile shows over 35,000 clones, 81% of them singletons. The TCR sequence derives from a male donor aged 60 or older with stage II lung adenocarcinoma. The chain joins TRBV28 to TRBJ1-5, with D possibly matching TRBD1 (5 bases). Sequencing used peripheral blood mononuclear cells, obtained before any cancer treatment. CDR3 DNA sequence: TGTGCCAGCAGTTTACGACAGACTAATCAGCCCCAGCATTTT. Protein sequence: CASSLRQTNQPQHF.